These T cell receptor beta chains were read from a single sample in a study of T cells in Graves' hyperthyroidism and ophthalmopathy. MiXCR, applied by TCRdb to the multiplex PCR reads, yields one record per CDR3 protein. Of about 840,000 distinct CDR3 sequences listed, 35% to 40% are singletons. Sequencing was carried out using blood. The receptors come from a man between 18 and 29 years old with Graves' hyperthyroidism. Each CDR3 is given with its conserved first and last residue. The D gene is left open where the match is weak. Size values are once, few and many counts, or a class for expanded clones, and some rows have none.

size	J	V	D	DNA	CDR3
many	TRBJ1-2	TRBV7-9	-	TGTGCCAGCAGCTTAATCGGGACACGGGGCTATGGCTACACCTTC	CASSLIGTRGYGYTF
many	TRBJ1-2	TRBV7-8	-	TGTGCCAGCAGCTTAGTTTCTGGCTCTGGCTACACCTTC	CASSLVSGSGYTF
-	TRBJ2-7	TRBV12-3/TRBV12-4	-	TGTGCCAGCAGTTCACAGGTGTCCTCCTACGAGCAGTACTTC	CASSSQVSSYEQYF
many	TRBJ1-1	TRBV20-1	-	TGCAGTGCTAGTTCGGTCAGGGGTACTGAAGCTTTCTTT	CSASSVRGTEAFF
-	TRBJ2-5	TRBV7-9	-	TGTGCCAGCAGCTTAGGAGCACGGCCCCAGTACTTC	CASSLGARPQYF
few	TRBJ1-5	TRBV10-3	TRBD1	TGTGCCACCGGGACAGGGAATTCTCATTTT	CATGTGNSHF
-	TRBJ2-2	TRBV5-6	TRBD1	TGTGCCAGCAGCTTGCAGGGGGTCACCGGGGAGCTGTTTTTT	CASSLQGVTGELFF
-	TRBJ2-7	TRBV6-1	-	TGTGCCAGCAGTTCGCGCCAGAACGAGCAGTACTTC	CASSSRQNEQYF
-	TRBJ2-3	TRBV29-1	-	TGCAGCGTTGATCCAGGGGGCACAGATACGCAGTATTTT	CSVDPGGTDTQYF
-	TRBJ1-2	TRBV12-3/TRBV12-4	-	TGTGCCAGCAGTTTAATGCCAGCCGATGGCTACACCTTC	CASSLMPADGYTF
-	TRBJ1-4	TRBV4-1	TRBD1	TGCGCCAGCAGCCAAGATGGACAGGGAGCAAAACTGTTTTTT	CASSQDGQGAKLFF
many	TRBJ1-2	TRBV29-1	-	TGCAGCGTTGAAGATTTCTATGGCTACACCTTC	CSVEDFYGYTF
few	TRBJ2-7	TRBV4-3	-	TGCGCCAGCAGCCACCCTTTCTCCTACGAGCAGTACTTC	CASSHPFSYEQYF
few	TRBJ2-2	TRBV9	-	TGTGCCAGCAGCGTAGACAGGGCGAACACCGGGGAGCTGTTTTTT	CASSVDRANTGELFF